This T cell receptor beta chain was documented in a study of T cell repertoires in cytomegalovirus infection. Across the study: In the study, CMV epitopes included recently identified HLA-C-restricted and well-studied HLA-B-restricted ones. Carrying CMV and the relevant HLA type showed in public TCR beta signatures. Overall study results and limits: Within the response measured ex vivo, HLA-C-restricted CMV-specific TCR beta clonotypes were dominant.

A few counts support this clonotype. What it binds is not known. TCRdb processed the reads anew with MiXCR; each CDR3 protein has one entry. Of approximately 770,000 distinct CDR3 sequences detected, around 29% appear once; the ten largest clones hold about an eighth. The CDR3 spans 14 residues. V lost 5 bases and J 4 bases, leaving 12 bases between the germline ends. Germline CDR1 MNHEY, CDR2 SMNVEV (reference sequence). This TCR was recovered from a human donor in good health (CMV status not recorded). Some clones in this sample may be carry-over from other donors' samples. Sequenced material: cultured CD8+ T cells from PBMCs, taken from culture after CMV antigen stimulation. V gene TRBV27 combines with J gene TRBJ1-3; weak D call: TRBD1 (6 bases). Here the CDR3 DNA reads TGTGCCAGCAGTCCTGCCGGACAGGGAAACACCATATATTTT. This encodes CASSPAGQGNTIYF.